Below, 5 T cell receptor beta chains from the same sample are listed, as sequenced in a study of blood T cell repertoires in COVID-19 (TCRdb year 2020). The library was generated by the immunoSEQ multiplex PCR assay. TCRdb retrieved this table from immuneACCESS and kept in-frame rearrangements only. Not all clones are present; in checked studies, unresolved V genes account for under half, and no reason is known for the remainder. Recorded for this sample are about 70,000 clones; approximately 80% of them occurred a single time. The ten largest clones capture 15% to 20% of the sample. The material sequenced was peripheral blood. The receptors derive from a man aged 65 to 85 who had recovered from COVID-19.

The chain recombines TRBV28 with TRBJ2-1; D is undetermined. The V end lost 3 bases, the J end lost 10 bases, and 16 bases lay between the germline ends. The CDR3 length is 14 residues. Germline values: CDR1 MDHEN, CDR2 SYDVKM. The CDR3 spells CASSLRNRPWEQFF. CDR3 in DNA: TGTGCCAGCAGTTTGAGGAATAGGCCGTGGGAGCAGTTCTTC.

This clone was detected only a few times. The rearrangement joins TRBV11-2 to TRBJ2-1; D remains unclear. The CDR3 sequence is 12 residues long. The V end was cut by 6 bases, the J end by 10 bases, with 13 bases between. CDR1 and CDR2 (germline): SGHAT, FQNNGV. Written as DNA, the CDR3 is TGTGCCAGCAGGGGTGCAGCGAGAGAGCAGTTCTTC. Its translation is CASRGAAREQFF. Together with reference TRBV11-2 and TRBJ2-1, the CDR3 gives the full variable domain: EAGVAQSPRYKIIEKRQSVAFWCNPISGHATLYWYQQILGQGPKLLIQFQNNGVVDDSQLPKDRFSAERLKGVDSTLKIQPAKLEDSAVYLCASRGAAREQFFGPGTRLTVL.

The rearrangement uses TRBV11-3 and TRBJ1-6; TRBD1 is a possible D gene (5 bases). The CDR3 is 13 residues long. The V end lost 4 bases, the J end lost 8 bases, and 9 bases lay between the germline ends. The germline V gene encodes CDR1 SGHNT and CDR2 YENEEA. In DNA, the CDR3 is TGTGCCAGCAGCTCTCAGGGTGATTCACCCCTCCACTTT. Translation: CASSSQGDSPLHF.

The chain links TRBV6-1 to TRBJ1-2, with D unresolved. This CDR3 contains 17 residues. Germline V CDR1 and CDR2: MNHNS, SASEGT. V was shortened by 4 bases and J by 4 bases, with 22 bases between the two germline ends. CDR3 amino acids: CASSGPSGEGYGYGYTF. The CDR3 DNA sequence: TGTGCCAGCAGTGGGCCTAGCGGTGAGGGATATGGCTATGGCTACACCTTC.

This chain connects TRBV6-1 to TRBJ1-1; TRBD1 matches at 7 bases. Per the germline V gene, CDR1 is MNHNS and CDR2 is SASEGT. The V gene end was trimmed by 2 bases and the J gene end by 10 bases; junction bases not matched to a gene: 10. This CDR3 spans 14 amino acids. CDR3 sequence reads: CASSESGGGTGAFF. Here the CDR3 DNA reads TGTGCCAGCAGTGAAAGTGGAGGGGGCACGGGAGCTTTCTTT.